The rows below give T cell receptor beta chains drawn from one sample of a study of blood T cells in healthy people across ages. TCRdb re-analysed the 5' RACE reads in MiXCR, keeping a single row per CDR3 protein. The sample holds roughly 1.9 million distinct CDR3 sequences, 39% seen once. The material sequenced was blood. Every receptor here comes from a human donor in good health. CDR3s include the opening cysteine and the closing phenylalanine or tryptophan. A D gene is named only where the DNA matches it firmly. Only part of the rows carry a size: once, few, many, or a class if the clone is expanded.

v_call	j_call	d_call	clone_size	cdr3_nt	cdr3_aa
TRBV5-1	TRBJ2-1	-	few	TGCGCCAGCAGCGGGGACTGGTACAATGAGCAGTTCTTC	CASSGDWYNEQFF
TRBV12-3/TRBV12-4	TRBJ2-7	-	few	TGTGCCAGCAGTAATCTGAGCGGTGGGGAGCAGTACTTC	CASSNLSGGEQYF
TRBV20-1	TRBJ2-3	-	-	TGCAGTGCTGGGGTGTCTAGCGCCAGCACAGATACGCAGTATTTT	CSAGVSSASTDTQYF
TRBV20-1	TRBJ2-3	-	-	TGCAGTGCCCCGCTGGCGGGGGCCCTCACAGATACGCAGTATTTT	CSAPLAGALTDTQYF
TRBV19	TRBJ1-2	-	few	TGTGCCAGTAGTATAGGACAGTCCCCTTACACCTTC	CASSIGQSPYTF
TRBV3-1	TRBJ1-2	-	-	TGTGCCAGCAGCCAAGATCTTCGTTTAGAAGGGGCCCATGGCTATACCTTC	CASSQDLRLEGAHGYTF
TRBV4-1	TRBJ1-4	TRBD1	few	TGCGCCAGCAGCTTTACCGGACAGGGCGAAAAACTGTTTTTT	CASSFTGQGEKLFF
TRBV20-1	TRBJ1-4	-	-	TGCAGTGCTCGAAAGGGAAATGAAAAACTGTTTTTT	CSARKGNEKLFF
TRBV15	TRBJ1-5	-	-	TGTGCCACCAGCAGAGTAAGGGAAAAAAGAGGGGATCAGCCCCAGCATTTT	CATSRVREKRGDQPQHF
TRBV11-2	TRBJ2-3	-	-	TGTGCCAGCAGCTTAAGGTCTTGGGCTGGCGGGGGACAGACGGCCCGCACAGATACGCAGTATTTT	CASSLRSWAGGGQTARTDTQYF
TRBV12-3/TRBV12-4	TRBJ2-7	-	-	TGTGCCAGCAGTTTAGCCTTTGTTGCTTCCTACGAGCAGTACTTC	CASSLAFVASYEQYF
TRBV4-3	TRBJ2-5	-	-	TGCGCCAGCAGGTTAGGGGGGGTCGGGGAGACCCAGTACTTC	CASRLGGVGETQYF
TRBV28	TRBJ2-5	-	few	TGTGCCAGCAGTATACAGGCCCACTTTTTCCAAGAGACCCAGTACTTC	CASSIQAHFFQETQYF
TRBV27	TRBJ2-5	-	few	TGTGCCAGCAGTACTACATGGTTAGGGGAGACCCAGTACTTC	CASSTTWLGETQYF